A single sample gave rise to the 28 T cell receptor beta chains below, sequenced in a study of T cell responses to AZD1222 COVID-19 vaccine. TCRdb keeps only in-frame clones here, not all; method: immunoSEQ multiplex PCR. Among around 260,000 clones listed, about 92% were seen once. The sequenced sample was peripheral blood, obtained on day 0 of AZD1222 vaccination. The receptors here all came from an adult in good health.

CDR3 nucleotides: TGTGCCAGCAGCCCGGGACTCTTCACAGATACGCAGTATTTT. It codes for CASSPGLFTDTQYF. The rearrangement links TRBV7-8 to TRBJ2-3, with a weak D call TRBD2 (6 bases). The CDR3 is 14 residues long. V was trimmed by 5 bases and J by 2 bases, leaving 11 bases between them. In germline, CDR1 is SGHVS, CDR2 FQNEAQ.

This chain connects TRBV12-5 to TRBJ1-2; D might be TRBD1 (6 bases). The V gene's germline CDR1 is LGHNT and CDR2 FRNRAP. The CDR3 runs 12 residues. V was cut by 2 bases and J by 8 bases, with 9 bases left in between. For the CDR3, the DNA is TGTGCTAGTGGTTTGCCACAGGGAGGCTACACCTTC. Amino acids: CASGLPQGGYTF.

Written as DNA, the CDR3 is TGTGCCAGCAGCTTGGGGACAGCTTATGGCTACACCTTC. Its translation: CASSLGTAYGYTF. V gene TRBV7-8 combines with J gene TRBJ1-2; 7 positions agree with TRBD1. Germline V gene lookup returns CDR1 SGHVS and CDR2 FQNEAQ. The CDR3 is made up of 13 amino acids. V shed 3 bases and J 5 bases; nucleotides not matched to a gene: 3. The full variable domain, in which reference TRBV7-8 and TRBJ1-2 provide the parts outside the CDR3, is GAGVSQSPRYKVAKRGQDVALRCDPISGHVSLFWYQQALGQGPEFLTYFQNEAQLDKSGLPSDRFFAERPEGSVSTLKIQRTQQEDSAVYLCASSLGTAYGYTFGSGTRLTVV.

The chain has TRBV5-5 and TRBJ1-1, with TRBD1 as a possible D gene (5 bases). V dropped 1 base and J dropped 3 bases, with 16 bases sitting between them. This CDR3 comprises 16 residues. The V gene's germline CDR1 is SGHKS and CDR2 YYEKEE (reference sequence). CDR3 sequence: CASSLPITRVDTEAFF. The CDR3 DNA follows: TGTGCCAGCAGCTTGCCCATAACCAGGGTAGACACTGAAGCTTTCTTT. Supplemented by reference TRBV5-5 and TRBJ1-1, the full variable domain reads DAGVTQSPTHLIKTRGQQVTLRCSPISGHKSVSWYQQVLGQGPQFIFQYYEKEERGRGNFPDRFSARQFPNYSSELNVNALLLGDSALYLCASSLPITRVDTEAFFGQGTRLTVV.

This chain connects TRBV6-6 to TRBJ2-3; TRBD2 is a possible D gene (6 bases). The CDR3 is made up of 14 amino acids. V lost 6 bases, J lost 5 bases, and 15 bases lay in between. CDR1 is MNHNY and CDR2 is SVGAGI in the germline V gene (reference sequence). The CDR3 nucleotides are TGTGCCAGCAGGGCGGCGGGGCGGGGAGATACGCAGTATTTT. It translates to CASRAAGRGDTQYF.

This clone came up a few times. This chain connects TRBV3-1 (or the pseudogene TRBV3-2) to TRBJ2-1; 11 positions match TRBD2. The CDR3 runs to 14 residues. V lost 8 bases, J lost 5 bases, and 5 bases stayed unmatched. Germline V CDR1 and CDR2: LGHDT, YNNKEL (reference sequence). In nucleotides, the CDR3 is TGTGCCAGCCGGACTAGCGGGCAAAACAATGAGCAGTTCTTC. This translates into CASRTSGQNNEQFF.

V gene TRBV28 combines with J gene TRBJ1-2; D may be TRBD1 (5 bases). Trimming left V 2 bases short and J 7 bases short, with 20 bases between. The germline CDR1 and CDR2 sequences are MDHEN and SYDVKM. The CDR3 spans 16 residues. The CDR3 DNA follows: TGTGCCAGCAGTTTAACTGACGGGCAGGGCTGGGCTGGCTACACCTTC. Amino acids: CASSLTDGQGWAGYTF.

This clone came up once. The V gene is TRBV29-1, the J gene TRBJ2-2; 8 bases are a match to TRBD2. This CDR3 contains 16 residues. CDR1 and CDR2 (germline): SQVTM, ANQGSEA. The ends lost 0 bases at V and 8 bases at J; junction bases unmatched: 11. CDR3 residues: CSVEDRTSRGGGELFF. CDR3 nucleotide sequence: TGCAGCGTTGAAGACCGGACTAGCCGCGGTGGGGGGGAGCTGTTTTTT.

As DNA, the CDR3 is TGTGCCAGCTCGGGCAGGGACTCCTACGAGCAGTACTTC. Its translation: CASSGRDSYEQYF. This sequence joins TRBV18 and TRBJ2-7, with TRBD1 as a possible D gene (5 bases). The CDR3 runs to 13 residues. V lost 6 bases and J 0 bases, leaving 9 bases between the germline ends. Germline V CDR1 and CDR2: KGHSH, LQKENI.

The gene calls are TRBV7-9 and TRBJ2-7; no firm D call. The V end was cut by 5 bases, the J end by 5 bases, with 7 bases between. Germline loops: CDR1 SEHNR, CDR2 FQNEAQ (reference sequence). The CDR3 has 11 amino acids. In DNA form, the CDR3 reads TGTGCCAGCAGCCAAAGTGACGAGCAGTACTTC. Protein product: CASSQSDEQYF.

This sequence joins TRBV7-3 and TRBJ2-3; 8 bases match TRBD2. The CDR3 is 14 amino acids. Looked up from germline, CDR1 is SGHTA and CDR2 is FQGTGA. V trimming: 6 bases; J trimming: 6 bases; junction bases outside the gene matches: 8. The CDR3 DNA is TGTGCCAGCAGTACCGGGACTAGACGCGATACGCAGTATTTT. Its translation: CASSTGTRRDTQYF.

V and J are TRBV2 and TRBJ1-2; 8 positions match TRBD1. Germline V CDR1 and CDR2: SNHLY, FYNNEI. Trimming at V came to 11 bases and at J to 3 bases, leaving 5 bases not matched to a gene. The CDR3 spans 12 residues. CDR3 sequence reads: CASGTGDYGYTF. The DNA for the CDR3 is TGTGCCTCAGGGACAGGAGACTATGGCTACACCTTC.

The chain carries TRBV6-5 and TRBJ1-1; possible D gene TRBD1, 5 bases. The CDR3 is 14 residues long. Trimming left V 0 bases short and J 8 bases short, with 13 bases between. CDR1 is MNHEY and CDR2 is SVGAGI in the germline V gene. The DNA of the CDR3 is TGTGCCAGCAGTTACTCTACGGGGCGCGAGGAAGCTTTCTTT. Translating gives CASSYSTGREEAFF.

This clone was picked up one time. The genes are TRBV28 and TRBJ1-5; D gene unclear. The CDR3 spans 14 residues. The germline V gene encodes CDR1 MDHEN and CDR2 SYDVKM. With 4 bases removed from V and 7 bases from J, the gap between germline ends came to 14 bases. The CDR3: CASSSRGSGQPQHF. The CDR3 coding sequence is TGTGCCAGCAGTTCCCGCGGGAGCGGACAGCCCCAGCATTTT.

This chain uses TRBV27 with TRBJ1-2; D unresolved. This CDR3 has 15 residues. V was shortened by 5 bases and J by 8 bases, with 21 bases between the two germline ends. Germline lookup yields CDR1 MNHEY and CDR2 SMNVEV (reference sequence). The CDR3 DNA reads TGTGCCAGCAGTCCCCAAGGCGCAGCCTTAAACGGCTACACCTTC. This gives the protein CASSPQGAALNGYTF.

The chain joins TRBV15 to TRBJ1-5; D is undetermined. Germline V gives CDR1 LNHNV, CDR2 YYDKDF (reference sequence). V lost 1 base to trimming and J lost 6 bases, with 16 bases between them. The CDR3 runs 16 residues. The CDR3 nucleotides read TGTGCCACCAGCAGAGGAGGAGGATGGCGGGGTCAGCCCCAGCATTTT. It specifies CATSRGGGWRGQPQHF.

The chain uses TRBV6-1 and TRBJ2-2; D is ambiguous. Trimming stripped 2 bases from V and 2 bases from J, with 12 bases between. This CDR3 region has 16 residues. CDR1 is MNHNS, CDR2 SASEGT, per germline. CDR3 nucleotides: TGTGCCAGCAGTGAATTAAGGTTCTCTAACACCGGGGAGCTGTTTTTT. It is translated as CASSELRFSNTGELFF.

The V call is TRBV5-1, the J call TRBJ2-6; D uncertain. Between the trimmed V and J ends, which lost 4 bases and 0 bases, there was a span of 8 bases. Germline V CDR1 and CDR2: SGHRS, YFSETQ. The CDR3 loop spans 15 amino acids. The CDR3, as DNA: TGCGCCAGCAGCGCAACCAACTCTGGGGCCAACGTCCTGACTTTC. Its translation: CASSATNSGANVLTF. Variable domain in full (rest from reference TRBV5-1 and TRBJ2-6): KAGVTQTPRYLIKTRGQQVTLSCSPISGHRSVSWYQQTPGQGLQFLFEYFSETQRNKGNFPGRFSGRQFSNSRSEMNVSTLELGDSALYLCASSATNSGANVLTFGAGSRLTVL.

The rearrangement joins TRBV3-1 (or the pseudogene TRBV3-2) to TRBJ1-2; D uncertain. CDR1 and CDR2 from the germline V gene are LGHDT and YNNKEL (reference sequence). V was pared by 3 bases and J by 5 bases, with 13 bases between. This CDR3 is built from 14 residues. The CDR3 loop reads CASSHRGGVYGYTF. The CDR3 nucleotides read TGTGCCAGCAGCCACAGAGGTGGGGTTTATGGCTACACCTTC.

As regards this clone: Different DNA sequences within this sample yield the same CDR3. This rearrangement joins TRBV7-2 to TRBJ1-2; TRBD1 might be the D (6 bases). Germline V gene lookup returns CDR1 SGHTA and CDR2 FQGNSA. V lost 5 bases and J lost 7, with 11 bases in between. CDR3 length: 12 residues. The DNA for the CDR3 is TGTGCCAGCAGCCTACAGGGAAGTGGCTACACCTTC. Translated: CASSLQGSGYTF.

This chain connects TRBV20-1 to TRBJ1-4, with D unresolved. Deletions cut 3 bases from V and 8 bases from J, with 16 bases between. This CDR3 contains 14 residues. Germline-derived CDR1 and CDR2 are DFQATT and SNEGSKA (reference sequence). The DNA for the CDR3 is TGCAGTGCTAGTCATCCGCCCCTGGGCGAAAAACTGTTTTTT. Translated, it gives CSASHPPLGEKLFF.

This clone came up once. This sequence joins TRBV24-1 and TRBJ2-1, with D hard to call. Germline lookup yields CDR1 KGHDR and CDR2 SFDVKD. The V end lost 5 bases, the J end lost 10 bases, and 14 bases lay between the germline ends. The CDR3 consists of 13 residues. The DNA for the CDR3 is TGTGCCACCAGTGTCGGGTCGTCGGCAGAGCAGTTCTTC. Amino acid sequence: CATSVGSSAEQFF.

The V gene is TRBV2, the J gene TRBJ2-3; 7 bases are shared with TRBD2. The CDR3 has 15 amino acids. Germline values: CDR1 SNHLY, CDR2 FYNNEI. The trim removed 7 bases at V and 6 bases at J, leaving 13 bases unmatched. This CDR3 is CASTLSRDGGDTQYF. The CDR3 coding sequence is TGTGCCAGCACCCTATCCAGGGACGGGGGGGATACGCAGTATTTT.

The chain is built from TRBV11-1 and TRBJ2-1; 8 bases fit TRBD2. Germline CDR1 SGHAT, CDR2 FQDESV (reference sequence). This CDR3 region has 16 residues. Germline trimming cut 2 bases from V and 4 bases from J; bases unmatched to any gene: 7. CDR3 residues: CASSLFSAGGYNEQFF. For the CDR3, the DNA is TGTGCCAGCAGCTTATTCTCTGCGGGGGGATACAATGAGCAGTTCTTC.

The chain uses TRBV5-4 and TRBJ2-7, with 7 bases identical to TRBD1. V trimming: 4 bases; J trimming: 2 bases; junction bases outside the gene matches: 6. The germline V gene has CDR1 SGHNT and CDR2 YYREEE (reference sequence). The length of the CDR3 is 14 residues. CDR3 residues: CASSPGTVPYEQYF. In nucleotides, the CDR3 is TGTGCCAGCAGCCCCGGGACAGTCCCCTACGAGCAGTACTTC.

In nucleotides, the CDR3 is TGTGCCAGCAGCGTAGGCGGGCTTTACAATTACAATGAGCAGTTCTTC. Translated: CASSVGGLYNYNEQFF. This chain joins TRBV9 and TRBJ2-1, with a possible D match to TRBD2 (5 bases). The CDR3 extends over 16 amino acids. V was clipped by 0 bases and J by 4 bases, with 14 bases between them. Germline V gene sequence: CDR1 SGDLS, CDR2 YYNGEE. Based on the CDR3 plus reference TRBV9 and TRBJ2-1, the full variable domain is DSGVTQTPKHLITATGQRVTLRCSPRSGDLSVYWYQQSLDQGLQFLIQYYNGEERAKGNILERFSAQQFPDLHSELNLSSLELGDSALYFCASSVGGLYNYNEQFFGPGTRLTVL.

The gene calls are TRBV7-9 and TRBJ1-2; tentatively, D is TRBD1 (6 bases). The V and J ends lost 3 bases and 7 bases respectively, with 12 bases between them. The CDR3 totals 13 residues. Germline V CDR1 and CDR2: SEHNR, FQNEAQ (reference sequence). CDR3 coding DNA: TGTGCCAGCAGCTTCGGGGGCGACAGTGGCTACACCTTC. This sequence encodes CASSFGGDSGYTF.

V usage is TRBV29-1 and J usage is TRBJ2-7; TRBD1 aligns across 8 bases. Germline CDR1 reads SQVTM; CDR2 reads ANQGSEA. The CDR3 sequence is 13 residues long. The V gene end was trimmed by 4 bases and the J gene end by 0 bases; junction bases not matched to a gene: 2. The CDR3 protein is CSVAGTGSYEQYF. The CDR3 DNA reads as TGCAGCGTTGCCGGGACAGGCTCCTACGAGCAGTACTTC.